This is a list of T cell receptor beta chains from one sample in a study of T cell repertoires in cytomegalovirus infection. Antigens for these TCRs are unknown. TCRdb processed the reads anew with MiXCR; each CDR3 protein has one entry. The table records fewer than 1,000,000 distinct CDR3 sequences, under 40% of them present only once. Sample: cultured CD8+ T cells from PBMCs, taken from culture after CMV antigen stimulation. Every receptor here comes from a human donor in good health (CMV status not recorded). Some clones in this sample may be carry-over from other donors' samples. Both conserved end residues are part of each CDR3. A D gene is named only where the DNA matches it firmly. Clone sizes are given selectively: once, few, many, or a class where the clone is expanded.

V gene: TRBV27
clone size: NA
D gene: NA
J gene: TRBJ1-1
CDR3 DNA: TGTGCCAGCAGTTTATCGGGTCAGATTCTCTACACTGAAGCTTTCTTT
CDR3 protein: CASSLSGQILYTEAFF

V gene: TRBV6-8
clone size: NA
D gene: NA
J gene: TRBJ1-6
CDR3 DNA: TGTGCCAGCAGTCATCAGAGCCTCATCTCCTATAATTCACCCCTCCACTTT
CDR3 protein: CASSHQSLISYNSPLHF

V gene: TRBV6-4
clone size: NA
D gene: TRBD2
J gene: TRBJ2-1
CDR3 DNA: TGTGCCAGCAGTGACTCCCTAGCGGGGATGTCTGAGCAGTTCTTC
CDR3 protein: CASSDSLAGMSEQFF

V gene: TRBV28
clone size: NA
D gene: TRBD2
J gene: TRBJ2-1
CDR3 DNA: TGTGCCAGCAGTCTCCCGGGACTAGCGGGGGGGCCGGATTACAATGAGCAGTTCTTC
CDR3 protein: CASSLPGLAGGPDYNEQFF

V gene: TRBV7-6
clone size: few
D gene: NA
J gene: TRBJ1-2
CDR3 DNA: TGTGCCAGCAGCGACCTGAGGGGATTCGCTGGCTACACCTTC
CDR3 protein: CASSDLRGFAGYTF

V gene: TRBV4-1
clone size: NA
D gene: NA
J gene: TRBJ1-6
CDR3 DNA: TGCGCCAGCAGCCAAGTACGGACGACGGGGAGCGGTTCACCCCTCCACTTT
CDR3 protein: CASSQVRTTGSGSPLHF

V gene: TRBV6-8
clone size: NA
D gene: TRBD1
J gene: TRBJ1-1
CDR3 DNA: TGTGCCAGCAGTTACCCACGACAGGGGCATCCCTCCGGGACTGAAGCTTTCTTT
CDR3 protein: CASSYPRQGHPSGTEAFF

V gene: TRBV7-6
clone size: many
D gene: NA
J gene: TRBJ1-2
CDR3 DNA: TGTGCCAGCAGCCCTTTAGTGAGAGACTATGGCTACACCTTC
CDR3 protein: CASSPLVRDYGYTF

V gene: TRBV19
clone size: NA
D gene: NA
J gene: TRBJ1-5
CDR3 DNA: TGTGCCAGTAGTCACAAGGAGGGGTTAGATCAGCCCCAGCATTTT
CDR3 protein: CASSHKEGLDQPQHF

V gene: TRBV4-2
clone size: many
D gene: TRBD1
J gene: TRBJ2-5
CDR3 DNA: TGTGCCAGCAGCCAAGTTGGATCCGGGACAGGGAGGGAGGAGACCCAGTACTTC
CDR3 protein: CASSQVGSGTGREETQYF

V gene: TRBV12-3/TRBV12-4
clone size: many
D gene: NA
J gene: TRBJ1-2
CDR3 DNA: TGTGCCAGCAGTCCGCCGGGACTTAACTATGGCTACACCTTC
CDR3 protein: CASSPPGLNYGYTF

V gene: TRBV10-3
clone size: NA
D gene: NA
J gene: TRBJ1-5
CDR3 DNA: TGTGCCATCAGTGAGTCGCAGGGCCCGCTTGATAGCAATCAGCCCCAGCATTTT
CDR3 protein: CAISESQGPLDSNQPQHF

V gene: TRBV5-1
clone size: few
D gene: NA
J gene: TRBJ1-5
CDR3 DNA: TGCGCCAGCAGCTTGGCGAACAGCTTTAGCAATCAGCCCCAGCATTTT
CDR3 protein: CASSLANSFSNQPQHF

V gene: TRBV7-9
clone size: NA
D gene: TRBD1
J gene: TRBJ2-1
CDR3 DNA: TGTGCCAGCAGCTTAGATCGCGGGACAGGATGGGATGAGCAGTTCTTC
CDR3 protein: CASSLDRGTGWDEQFF

V gene: TRBV7-2
clone size: NA
D gene: TRBD1
J gene: TRBJ1-2
CDR3 DNA: TGTGCCAGCAGCAAGACCCGGGACAGGGAGGTTTTGCGTGGCTACACCTTC
CDR3 protein: CASSKTRDREVLRGYTF

V gene: TRBV11-2
clone size: NA
D gene: NA
J gene: TRBJ2-1
CDR3 DNA: TGTGCCAGCAGCGAATGGGACTCTTTGGATGAGCAGTTCTTC
CDR3 protein: CASSEWDSLDEQFF

V gene: TRBV20-1
clone size: few
D gene: NA
J gene: TRBJ1-2
CDR3 DNA: TGCAGTGCTCCAGACTATGGCTACACCTTC
CDR3 protein: CSAPDYGYTF

V gene: TRBV7-3
clone size: many
D gene: NA
J gene: TRBJ1-1
CDR3 DNA: TGTGCCAGCAGCGCCCTGAACACTGAAGCTTTCTTT
CDR3 protein: CASSALNTEAFF

V gene: TRBV4-1
clone size: few
D gene: NA
J gene: TRBJ1-2
CDR3 DNA: TGCGCCAGCAGCCATGGGGTTACTGGCGGCTACACCTTC
CDR3 protein: CASSHGVTGGYTF

V gene: TRBV7-9
clone size: few
D gene: TRBD2
J gene: TRBJ2-1
CDR3 DNA: TGTGCCAGCATCGTGATAGCGGGGCGCCACAATGAGCAGTTCTTC
CDR3 protein: CASIVIAGRHNEQFF

V gene: TRBV12-3/TRBV12-4
clone size: few
D gene: NA
J gene: TRBJ1-1
CDR3 DNA: TGTGCCAGCAGTCTATCGGGACTAATCAAGAACACTGAAGCTTTCTTT
CDR3 protein: CASSLSGLIKNTEAFF

V gene: TRBV7-3
clone size: many
D gene: NA
J gene: TRBJ2-5
CDR3 DNA: TGTGCCAGCAGCTTAGCGGGGCGTGCTCCCCAAGAGACCCAGTACTTC
CDR3 protein: CASSLAGRAPQETQYF

V gene: TRBV6-5
clone size: many
D gene: TRBD2
J gene: TRBJ2-6
CDR3 DNA: TGTGCCAGCAGTTATCTTGGTATAGCGGGGGGCGAGTCTGGGGCCAACGTCCTGACTTTC
CDR3 protein: CASSYLGIAGGESGANVLTF

V gene: TRBV10-3
clone size: many
D gene: NA
J gene: TRBJ1-6
CDR3 DNA: TGTGCCATCAGTGGGACGGGGAAGAGACCAGACTATAATTCACCCCTCCACTTT
CDR3 protein: CAISGTGKRPDYNSPLHF

V gene: TRBV4-2
clone size: few
D gene: NA
J gene: TRBJ2-3
CDR3 DNA: TGTGCCAGCAGCCTGGCGGGGACAATCACAGATACGCAGTATTTT
CDR3 protein: CASSLAGTITDTQYF

V gene: TRBV14
clone size: NA
D gene: NA
J gene: TRBJ1-6
CDR3 DNA: TGTGCCAGCAGCCAAGGGGGGGGCGGTTCACCCCTCCACTTT
CDR3 protein: CASSQGGGGSPLHF

V gene: TRBV7-9
clone size: many
D gene: NA
J gene: TRBJ1-5
CDR3 DNA: TGTGCCAGCAGCCTACAGGGTCAGCCCCAGCATTTT
CDR3 protein: CASSLQGQPQHF

V gene: TRBV6-1
clone size: few
D gene: NA
J gene: TRBJ1-2
CDR3 DNA: TGTGCCAGCAGTGAAGCGCGTTTAGGGAACTTTAACTATGGCTACACCTTC
CDR3 protein: CASSEARLGNFNYGYTF

V gene: TRBV6-1
clone size: few
D gene: NA
J gene: TRBJ1-2
CDR3 DNA: TGTGCCAGCAGTGAATTTGGGGCGGGAAGCTATGGCTACACCTTC
CDR3 protein: CASSEFGAGSYGYTF

V gene: TRBV4-3
clone size: NA
D gene: NA
J gene: TRBJ1-1
CDR3 DNA: TGCGCCAGCAGCCACAAGTCCACCGGGACCACTGAAGCTTTCTTT
CDR3 protein: CASSHKSTGTTEAFF

V gene: TRBV11-3
clone size: NA
D gene: NA
J gene: TRBJ2-1
CDR3 DNA: TGTGCCAGCAGCCCATGGGACGGCGTCAACAATGAGCAGTTCTTC
CDR3 protein: CASSPWDGVNNEQFF

V gene: TRBV7-9
clone size: NA
D gene: NA
J gene: TRBJ1-1
CDR3 DNA: TGTGCCAGCAGCTCACCCTCAGAGGGAAACACTGAAGCTTTCTTT
CDR3 protein: CASSSPSEGNTEAFF

V gene: TRBV4-1
clone size: few
D gene: NA
J gene: TRBJ2-2
CDR3 DNA: TGCGCCAGCAGCCAAGGGCCCCTTTGGACTAACACCGGGGAGCTGTTTTTT
CDR3 protein: CASSQGPLWTNTGELFF

V gene: TRBV7-6
clone size: NA
D gene: NA
J gene: TRBJ1-1
CDR3 DNA: TGTGCCAGCAGCTCCGGGCGAGACACTGAAGCTTTCTTT
CDR3 protein: CASSSGRDTEAFF

V gene: TRBV6-1
clone size: many
D gene: NA
J gene: TRBJ1-2
CDR3 DNA: TGTGCCAGCACCGTACAGAGTAACTATGGCTACACCTTC
CDR3 protein: CASTVQSNYGYTF

V gene: TRBV5-1
clone size: NA
D gene: NA
J gene: TRBJ2-3
CDR3 DNA: TGCGCCAGCAGCCCGTACGGGGGGCCATACACAGATACGCAGTATTTT
CDR3 protein: CASSPYGGPYTDTQYF

V gene: TRBV10-2
clone size: NA
D gene: NA
J gene: TRBJ2-7
CDR3 DNA: TGCGCCAGTGCCCATGGAAACTACGAGCAGTACTTC
CDR3 protein: CASAHGNYEQYF

V gene: TRBV5-4
clone size: NA
D gene: NA
J gene: TRBJ2-1
CDR3 DNA: TGTGCCAGCAGCTTGTACAGGGAGAATGAGCAGTTCTTC
CDR3 protein: CASSLYRENEQFF

V gene: TRBV7-2
clone size: many
D gene: NA
J gene: TRBJ2-2
CDR3 DNA: TGTGCCAGCAGCGCCAAAACCGGGGAGCTGTTTTTT
CDR3 protein: CASSAKTGELFF

V gene: TRBV3-1
clone size: NA
D gene: NA
J gene: TRBJ2-7
CDR3 DNA: TGTGCCAGCAGCCAAGAATTTGTGTCGGGGTTAGTCGGCGAGCAGTACTTC
CDR3 protein: CASSQEFVSGLVGEQYF

V gene: TRBV7-6
clone size: many
D gene: NA
J gene: TRBJ1-1
CDR3 DNA: TGTGCCAGCAGCTTAACTTTCGGGGGCACTGAAGCTTTCTTT
CDR3 protein: CASSLTFGGTEAFF